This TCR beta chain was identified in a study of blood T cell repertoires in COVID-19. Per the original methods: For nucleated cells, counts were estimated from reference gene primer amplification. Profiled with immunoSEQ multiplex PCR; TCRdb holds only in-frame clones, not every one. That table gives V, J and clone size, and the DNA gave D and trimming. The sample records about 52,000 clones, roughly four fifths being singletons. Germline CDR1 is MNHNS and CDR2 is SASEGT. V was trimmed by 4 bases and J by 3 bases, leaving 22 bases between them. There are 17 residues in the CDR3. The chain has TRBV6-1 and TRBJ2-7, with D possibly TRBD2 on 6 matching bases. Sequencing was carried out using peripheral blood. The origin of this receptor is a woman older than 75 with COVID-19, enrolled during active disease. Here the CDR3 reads CASSVRRTLGGSYEQYF. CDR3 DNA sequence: TGTGCCAGCAGTGTAAGACGAACCCTCGGAGGGAGCTACGAGCAGTACTTC.